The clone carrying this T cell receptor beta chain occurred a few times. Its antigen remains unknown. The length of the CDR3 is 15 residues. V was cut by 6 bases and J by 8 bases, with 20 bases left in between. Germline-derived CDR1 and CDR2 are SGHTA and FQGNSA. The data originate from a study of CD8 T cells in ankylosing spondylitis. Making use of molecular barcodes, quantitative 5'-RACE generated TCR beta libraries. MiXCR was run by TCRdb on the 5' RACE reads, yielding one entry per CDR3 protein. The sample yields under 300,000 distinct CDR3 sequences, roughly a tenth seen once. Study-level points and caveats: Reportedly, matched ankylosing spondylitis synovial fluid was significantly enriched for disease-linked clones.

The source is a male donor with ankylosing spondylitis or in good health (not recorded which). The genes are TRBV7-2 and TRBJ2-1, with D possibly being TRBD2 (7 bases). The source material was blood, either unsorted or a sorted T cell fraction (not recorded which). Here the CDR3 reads CASSQGGREWDEQFF. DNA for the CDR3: TGTGCCAGCAGTCAAGGGGGGCGGGAGTGGGATGAGCAGTTCTTC.